The T cell receptor beta chain described here comes from a study of blood T cell repertoires in COVID-19. The V gene lost 4 bases and the J gene lost 1 base, with 10 bases spanning the gap. The germline V gene encodes CDR1 LGHDT and CDR2 YNNKEL (reference sequence). The CDR3 extends over 14 amino acids. The assay was immunoSEQ multiplex PCR, and TCRdb's table has in-frame clones only and misses some. This sample has 180,000 or so clones, with around nine tenths found just once. V and J are TRBV3-1 (or the pseudogene TRBV3-2) and TRBJ1-1; D is possibly TRBD1 (6 bases). The sequencing input was peripheral blood. This receptor was obtained from a man aged 18 to 29 with active or convalescent COVID-19. The CDR3 region has the DNA TGTGCCAGCAGCCGACAGGTGTCGAACACTGAAGCTTTCTTT. This translates into CASSRQVSNTEAFF.